The source of this T cell receptor beta chain is a study of human thymus T cells. Here immunoSEQ multiplex PCR was the method, and the copy in TCRdb shows in-frame clones only, minus some. The table shows 45,000 to 50,000 clones, with 85% to 95% occurring only once. Study-wide results and caveats: Usage of V and J genes appeared biased in thymic and blood repertoires.

Donors consisted of healthy Finnish infants (having corrective surgery for congenital heart defects). All available leukocytes, rather than a set cell count, yielded the blood DNA. Comments on this clone: Its antigen is unidentified.

The specimen was blood. This clonotype was sampled from a girl in the first two years of life with a congenital heart defect but otherwise immunologically healthy.

CDR3 protein: CASSTLAVSYEQYF. The CDR3 DNA is TGTGCCAGTAGTACTTTAGCCGTCTCCTACGAGCAGTACTTC. The V call is TRBV19, the J call TRBJ2-7; the D is unclear. Trimming shortened V by 4 bases and J by 0 bases, and 10 bases separated the two germline ends. This CDR3 contains 14 residues. CDR1 and CDR2 (germline): LNHDA, SQIVND (reference sequence). Based on the CDR3 plus reference TRBV19 and TRBJ2-7, the full variable domain is DGGITQSPKYLFRKEGQNVTLSCEQNLNHDAMYWYRQDPGQGLRLIYYSQIVNDFQKGDIAEGYSVSREKKESFPLTVTSAQKNPTAFYLCASSTLAVSYEQYFGPGTRLTVT.